The next 29 T cell receptor beta chains were all read from a single sample in a study of cytomegalovirus exposure and HLA in healthy donors. The PCR made use of 60 Vbeta and 13 Jbeta primers. Generated by immunoSEQ multiplex PCR, the TCRdb table keeps only in-frame clones and is missing some. The sample includes about 91,000 clones, 60% to 65% seen only once; the top ten take roughly 2%. Source material: PBMCs. These receptors all come from a human donor in good health.

The J gene is TRBJ2-5, the V gene TRBV6-1; 7 nucleotides agree with TRBD2. Germline V gene lookup returns CDR1 MNHNS and CDR2 SASEGT. The V and J ends lost 1 base and 6 bases, in that order; junction bases with no gene match: 5. The CDR3 length is 14 residues. The CDR3 region is CASSEVREGKTQYF. The DNA for the CDR3 is TGTGCCAGCAGTGAAGTAAGGGAGGGGAAGACCCAGTACTTC.

V gene TRBV7-2 combines with J gene TRBJ2-7; a weak D match, TRBD1 (6 bases). Trimming stripped 5 bases from V and 4 bases from J, with 9 bases between. Germline loops: CDR1 SGHTA, CDR2 FQGNSA. The CDR3 loop spans 12 amino acids. Here the CDR3 DNA reads TGTGCCAGCAGCGAAGACAGGTACGAGCAGTACTTC. As protein: CASSEDRYEQYF.

The CDR3 DNA reads as TGCGCCAGCAGCGCACAGGGGGCGTGGGAGACCCAGTACTTC. Translating it yields CASSAQGAWETQYF. The chain joins TRBV5-1 to TRBJ2-5, with TRBD1 identical over 9 bases. The CDR3 contains 14 residues. J was trimmed by 5 bases and V by 4 bases; bases with no gene match: 6. Germline V CDR1 and CDR2: SGHRS, YFSETQ.

The V gene is TRBV6-5, the J gene TRBJ2-5; D not certain. The CDR3 runs to 11 residues. V lost 7 bases and J lost 7, with 10 bases in between. The V gene's germline CDR1 is MNHEY and CDR2 SVGAGI. The CDR3 is CASNSGGTQYF. Here the CDR3 DNA reads TGTGCCAGCAACTCTGGCGGGACCCAGTACTTC.

On this clone itself: Germline is not matched at one junction end, which may reflect a read error. The V and J genes are TRBV7-7 and TRBJ1-1, with a weak D call TRBD1 (6 bases). The germline gives CDR1 SSHAT, CDR2 FNYEAQ (reference sequence). CDR3 length: 13 amino acids. CDR3 in DNA: TGTGCTAGCAGCTTACGCAGGGGCACTGAAGCTTTCTTT. Its protein product is CASSLRRGTEAFF.

This clone was seen just once. This chain links TRBV4-1 with TRBJ2-3; a possible D gene is TRBD2 (5 bases). The CDR3 has 13 amino acids. V was trimmed by 3 bases and J by 9 bases, leaving 13 bases between them. Germline V gene sequence: CDR1 MGHRA, CDR2 YSYEKL. CDR3 amino acids: CASSQAGPHTQYF. The CDR3 DNA follows: TGCGCCAGCAGCCAGGCGGGTCCTCACACGCAGTATTTT.

The chain carries TRBV7-7 and TRBJ2-2, with 10 bases lining up with TRBD2. The germline CDR1 and CDR2 sequences are SSHAT and FNYEAQ (reference sequence). CDR3 length: 16 residues. Trimming at V came to 5 bases and at J to 4 bases, leaving 7 bases not matched to a gene. The CDR3 nucleotides are TGTGCCAGCAGCCCTCTAAGCGGGGGGGTCACCGGGGAGCTGTTTTTT. Encoded protein: CASSPLSGGVTGELFF.

The chain recombines TRBV11-3 with TRBJ2-5; D is perhaps TRBD1 (6 bases). The J call is uncertain, as TRBJ2-7 better fits the DNA end. The CDR3 consists of 14 residues. The germline gives CDR1 SGHNT, CDR2 YENEEA. This CDR3 is CASSLRQDAREQYF. The CDR3 nucleotides read TGTGCCAGCAGCTTAAGACAGGACGCGCGCGAGCAGTACTTC.

V usage is TRBV5-1 and J usage is TRBJ1-2; 8 bases agree with TRBD1. Germline V lookup: CDR1 SGHRS, CDR2 YFSETQ. The CDR3 extends over 14 amino acids. J gave up 5 bases and V 2 bases, and 5 bases lay outside the gene matches. This chain's CDR3 is CASSFQGAEYGYTF. CDR3 DNA sequence: TGCGCCAGCAGCTTCCAGGGGGCGGAGTATGGCTACACCTTC.

The V call is TRBV10-1, the J call TRBJ2-7; weak D call: TRBD1 (6 bases). The V gene's germline CDR1 is WNHNN and CDR2 SYGVQD (reference sequence). Deletions cut 8 bases from V and 2 bases from J, with 22 bases between. CDR3 length equals 16 residues. CDR3 sequence (DNA): TGCGCCAGCCCTCAGAGATCGGCAGGGGTAACCTACGAGCAGTACTTC. This translates into CASPQRSAGVTYEQYF.

The J gene is TRBJ2-3, the V gene TRBV9; 7 nucleotides agree with TRBD2. CDR3 length: 16 residues. CDR1 is SGDLS, CDR2 YYNGEE, per germline. Trimming removed 3 bases from V and 1 base from J; junction bases left unmatched: 8. The chain's CDR3 is CASSGGASGRTDTQYF. DNA of the CDR3: TGTGCCAGCAGCGGGGGAGCTAGCGGCCGCACAGATACGCAGTATTTT.

This sequence joins TRBV7-2 and TRBJ1-2; 8 bases line up with TRBD1. This CDR3 region has 15 residues. Germline CDR1 and CDR2: SGHTA and FQGNSA. J was trimmed by 7 bases and V by 5 bases; bases with no gene match: 12. Here the CDR3 reads CASSPNAGGSAGYTF. The DNA of the CDR3 is TGTGCCAGCAGCCCTAACGCAGGGGGCTCCGCTGGCTACACCTTC. Based on the CDR3 plus reference TRBV7-2 and TRBJ1-2, the full variable domain is GAGVSQSPSNKVTEKGKDVELRCDPISGHTALYWYRQSLGQGLEFLIYFQGNSAPDKSGLPSDRFSAERTGGSVSTLTIQRTQQEDSAVYLCASSPNAGGSAGYTFGSGTRLTVV.

This chain connects TRBV11-2 to TRBJ1-4, with TRBD1 as a possible D gene (5 bases). This CDR3 comprises 14 residues. V was shortened by 6 bases and J by 6 bases, with 14 bases between the two germline ends. Germline CDR1 SGHAT, CDR2 FQNNGV. The CDR3 nucleotides read TGTGCCAGCAGGGGGGGGGTGTTCGATGAAAAACTGTTTTTT. Translating it yields CASRGGVFDEKLFF.

This chain links TRBV13 with TRBJ2-7; the match to TRBD1 covers 7 bases. There are 14 residues in the CDR3. Per the germline V gene, CDR1 is PRHDT and CDR2 is FYEKMQ (reference sequence). With 4 bases clipped from V and 1 base from J, the junction kept 4 bases outside the gene matches. The CDR3 loop is CASSYGTVSYEQYF. CDR3 in DNA: TGTGCCAGCAGCTACGGGACAGTTTCCTACGAGCAGTACTTC.

This clone was found a few times. The genes are TRBV25-1 and TRBJ2-4, with TRBD1 identical over 8 bases. The V and J ends lost 4 bases and 1 base, in that order; junction bases with no gene match: 3. Germline values: CDR1 MGHDK, CDR2 SYGVNS. The CDR3 is 15 residues long. The CDR3 bases are TGTGCCAGCAGTGGATGGGACAGGGCCAAAAACATTCAGTACTTC. Its protein is CASSGWDRAKNIQYF.

The chain uses TRBV10-3 and TRBJ2-1; a weak D match, TRBD2 (5 bases). Looked up from germline, CDR1 is ENHRY and CDR2 is SYGVKD. The CDR3 covers 15 residues. The V end was cut by 2 bases, the J end by 6 bases, with 14 bases between. For the CDR3, the DNA is TGTGCCATCAGTGAGGTAATAGGTGGAGGCAATGAGCAGTTCTTC. Protein product: CAISEVIGGGNEQFF.

This clone has just a few counts. The chain joins TRBV5-1 to TRBJ1-2; the match to TRBD1 covers 8 bases. The V gene end was trimmed by 1 base and the J gene end by 4 bases; junction bases not matched to a gene: 6. Germline-derived CDR1 and CDR2 are SGHRS and YFSETQ. This CDR3 spans 15 amino acids. In DNA form, the CDR3 reads TGCGCCAGCAGCTTGAACACAGGGGGGATCTATGGCTACACCTTC. It yields the protein CASSLNTGGIYGYTF.

As to this clone: The same CDR3 is also encoded by other DNA sequences in this sample. The gene calls are TRBV9 and TRBJ2-2; D remains ambiguous. The germline gives CDR1 SGDLS, CDR2 YYNGEE. The ends were cut back, 0 bases at V and 1 base at J, with 4 bases in the middle. This CDR3 is built from 14 residues. The CDR3 protein is CASSVGGNTGELFF. The CDR3 coding sequence is TGTGCCAGCAGCGTAGGCGGGAACACCGGGGAGCTGTTTTTT. The full variable domain, its missing parts supplied by reference TRBV9 and TRBJ2-2, is DSGVTQTPKHLITATGQRVTLRCSPRSGDLSVYWYQQSLDQGLQFLIQYYNGEERAKGNILERFSAQQFPDLHSELNLSSLELGDSALYFCASSVGGNTGELFFGEGSRLTVL.

V is TRBV7-3 and J is TRBJ2-3; 9 positions match TRBD1. J was trimmed by 6 bases and V by 5 bases; bases with no gene match: 9. The germline V gene has CDR1 SGHTA and CDR2 FQGTGA. This CDR3 contains 15 residues. The CDR3 DNA reads as TGTGCCAGCAGCCTAAGGCGGACAGGGGCGGATACGCAGTATTTT. Amino acids: CASSLRRTGADTQYF.

This chain uses TRBV13 with TRBJ2-7; possible D gene TRBD2, 5 bases. The CDR3 runs to 15 residues. Per the germline V gene, CDR1 is PRHDT and CDR2 is FYEKMQ (reference sequence). V lost 4 bases and J 0 bases, leaving 13 bases between the germline ends. The CDR3 DNA sequence: TGTGCCAGCAGCTCCCGGAGGACGAGCTCCTACGAGCAGTACTTC. Amino acids: CASSSRRTSSYEQYF.

V is TRBV19 and J is TRBJ2-7; no reliable D call. V lost 3 bases and J 4 bases, leaving 7 bases between the germline ends. This CDR3 comprises 12 residues. CDR1 is LNHDA and CDR2 is SQIVND in the germline V gene (reference sequence). CDR3 protein: CASSIPGYEQYF. The CDR3 DNA reads as TGTGCCAGTAGTATTCCCGGTTACGAGCAGTACTTC.

The gene calls are TRBV25-1 and TRBJ2-5; D is uncertain. The CDR3 extends over 14 amino acids. Germline V gene data show CDR1 as MGHDK and CDR2 as SYGVNS. Trimming took off 4 bases at V and 0 bases at J, with 9 bases between the two ends. The CDR3 loop is CASSGLPDQETQYF. The CDR3 region has the DNA TGTGCCAGCAGTGGACTCCCGGACCAAGAGACCCAGTACTTC.

This chain links TRBV7-2 with TRBJ2-3, with D possibly matching TRBD2 (6 bases). CDR3 size: 15 residues. The ends were cut back, 2 bases at V and 1 base at J, with 10 bases in the middle. CDR1 and CDR2 (germline): SGHTA, FQGNSA. This CDR3 reads CASSLFGGGTDTQYF. The CDR3 bases are TGTGCCAGCAGCTTATTTGGCGGGGGCACAGATACGCAGTATTTT.

This rearrangement joins TRBV29-1 to TRBJ2-7, with TRBD1 identical over 8 bases. Trimming took 7 bases from V and 3 from J; bases not matched to a gene: 2. CDR1 and CDR2 (germline): SQVTM, ANQGSEA. The CDR3 is made up of 11 amino acids. The CDR3 DNA reads TGCAGCGCCGGACAGGGCTACGAGCAGTACTTC. Its protein is CSAGQGYEQYF.

This clone has a handful of counts. This chain joins TRBV18 and TRBJ1-4; D is perhaps TRBD1 (6 bases). The CDR3 loop spans 17 amino acids. Germline CDR1 and CDR2: KGHSH and LQKENI. V lost 1 base to trimming and J lost 0 bases, with 12 bases between them. The CDR3 is CASSPRDTYSTNEKLFF. The CDR3 nucleotides are TGTGCCAGCTCACCACGGGACACCTATTCAACTAATGAAAAACTGTTTTTT.

This chain links TRBV18 with TRBJ2-7; 7 bases agree with TRBD1. The J segment lost 7 bases and the V segment lost 1 base, leaving 4 bases of the junction unmatched. The V gene's germline CDR1 is KGHSH and CDR2 LQKENI. CDR3 length equals 13 residues. CDR3 sequence: CASSPQGAGEQYF. The CDR3 region has the DNA TGTGCCAGCTCACCACAGGGGGCAGGAGAGCAGTACTTC.

The gene calls are TRBV5-1 and TRBJ1-2; maybe TRBD1 (5 bases). CDR3 length equals 15 residues. CDR1 is SGHRS and CDR2 is YFSETQ in the germline V gene. V lost 4 bases, J lost 6 bases, and 19 bases lay in between. DNA of the CDR3: TGCGCCAGCAGCGCCACCAGTTCGACAGCCGATGGCTACACCTTC. As protein: CASSATSSTADGYTF. Full variable domain (missing parts from reference TRBV5-1 and TRBJ1-2): KAGVTQTPRYLIKTRGQQVTLSCSPISGHRSVSWYQQTPGQGLQFLFEYFSETQRNKGNFPGRFSGRQFSNSRSEMNVSTLELGDSALYLCASSATSSTADGYTFGSGTRLTVV.

V and J are TRBV11-3 and TRBJ1-4; no definite D call. The CDR3 is made up of 11 amino acids. Trimming took 5 bases from V and 15 from J, leaving 13 bases between them. CDR1 and CDR2 (germline): SGHNT, YENEEA. In DNA form, the CDR3 reads TGTGCCAGCAGCCATGGATATCAGGTGTTTTTT. This translates into CASSHGYQVFF.

The chain is built from TRBV7-3 and TRBJ1-5, with 9 bases that match TRBD1. The germline V gene encodes CDR1 SGHTA and CDR2 FQGTGA. V trimming: 4 bases; J trimming: 2 bases; junction bases outside the gene matches: 12. CDR3 length: 18 amino acids. CDR3 in DNA: TGTGCCAGCAGCTCGGGAGGAACAGGGGGCCGGGGCAATCAGCCCCAGCATTTT. Encoded protein: CASSSGGTGGRGNQPQHF. The full variable domain, its missing parts supplied by reference TRBV7-3 and TRBJ1-5, is GAGVSQTPSNKVTEKGKYVELRCDPISGHTALYWYRQSLGQGPEFLIYFQGTGAADDSGLPNDRFFAVRPEGSVSTLKIQRTERGDSAVYLCASSSGGTGGRGNQPQHFGDGTRLSIL.